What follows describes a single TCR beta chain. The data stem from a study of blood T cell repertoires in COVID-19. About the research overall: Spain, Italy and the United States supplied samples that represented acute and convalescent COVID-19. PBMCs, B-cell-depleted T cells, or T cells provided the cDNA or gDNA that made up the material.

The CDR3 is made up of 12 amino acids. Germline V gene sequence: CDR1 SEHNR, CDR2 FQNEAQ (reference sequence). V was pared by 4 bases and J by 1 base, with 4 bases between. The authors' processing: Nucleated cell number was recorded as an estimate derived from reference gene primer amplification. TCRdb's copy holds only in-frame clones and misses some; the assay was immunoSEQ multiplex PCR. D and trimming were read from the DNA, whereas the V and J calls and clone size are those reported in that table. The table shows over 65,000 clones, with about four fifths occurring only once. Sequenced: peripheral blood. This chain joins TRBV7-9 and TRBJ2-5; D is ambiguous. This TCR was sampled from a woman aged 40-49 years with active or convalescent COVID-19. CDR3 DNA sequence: TGTGCCAGCAGCTACACCCAAGAGACCCAGTACTTC. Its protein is CASSYTQETQYF.